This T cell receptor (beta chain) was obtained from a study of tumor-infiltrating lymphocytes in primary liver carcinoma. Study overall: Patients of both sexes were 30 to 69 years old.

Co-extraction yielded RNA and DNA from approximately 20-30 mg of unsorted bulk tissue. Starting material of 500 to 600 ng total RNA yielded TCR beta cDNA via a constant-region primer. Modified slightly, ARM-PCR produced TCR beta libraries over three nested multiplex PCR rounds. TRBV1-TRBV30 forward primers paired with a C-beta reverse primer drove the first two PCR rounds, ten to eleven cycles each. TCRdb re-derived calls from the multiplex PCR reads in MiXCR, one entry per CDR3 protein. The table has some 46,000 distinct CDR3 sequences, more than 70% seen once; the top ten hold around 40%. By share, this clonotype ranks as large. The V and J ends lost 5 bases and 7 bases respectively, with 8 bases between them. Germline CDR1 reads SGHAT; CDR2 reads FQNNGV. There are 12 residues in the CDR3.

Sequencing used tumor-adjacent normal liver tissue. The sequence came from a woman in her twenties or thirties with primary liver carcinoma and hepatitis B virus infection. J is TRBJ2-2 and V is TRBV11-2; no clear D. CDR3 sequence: CASSAEYGELFF. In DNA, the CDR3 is TGTGCCAGCAGCGCGGAGTACGGGGAGCTGTTTTTT.